Listed below are T cell receptor beta chains from one sample, sequenced in a study of blood T cells in healthy people across ages. TCRdb processed the 5' RACE reads anew with MiXCR; each CDR3 protein has one entry. The sample shows around 1,500,000 distinct CDR3 sequences, about 43% of them seen only once. The sequenced sample consisted of blood. These receptors were obtained from a woman younger than 30 in good health. Each CDR3 is given with its conserved first and last residue. The D gene is left open where the match is weak. Part of the rows lack a size; the others show once, few, many or a class for expanded clones.

size | J | V | D | CDR3 | DNA
. | TRBJ1-5 | TRBV28 | . | CASILSGPNQPQHF | TGTGCCAGCATCCTTTCAGGGCCGAATCAGCCCCAGCATTTT
. | TRBJ2-1 | TRBV7-2 | . | CASSLHQTPDRYEQFF | TGTGCCAGCAGCTTACATCAGACCCCTGACAGGTATGAGCAGTTCTTC
. | TRBJ2-7 | TRBV7-9 | TRBD2 | CASVGGSGSSYEQYF | TGTGCCAGCGTCGGCGGGAGCGGAAGCTCCTACGAGCAGTACTTC
. | TRBJ2-7 | TRBV7-9 | . | CASSLRQVYEQYF | TGTGCCAGCAGCTTAAGACAGGTCTACGAGCAGTACTTC
. | TRBJ2-7 | TRBV3-1 | . | CASSQDPGYSYEQYF | TGTGCCAGCAGCCAAGACCCCGGCTACTCCTACGAGCAGTACTTC
few | TRBJ2-1 | TRBV25-1 | TRBD2 | CASCQAGGLSEQFF | TGTGCCAGCTGTCAGGCGGGGGGCCTCAGTGAGCAGTTCTTC
few | TRBJ2-1 | TRBV6-1 | . | CASSRTVNNEQFF | TGTGCCAGCAGTAGGACTGTAAACAATGAGCAGTTCTTC
few | TRBJ2-7 | TRBV5-1 | TRBD1 | CASSFRDREGEQYF | TGCGCCAGCAGCTTCCGGGACAGGGAAGGCGAGCAGTACTTC
. | TRBJ1-2 | TRBV6-2/TRBV6-3 | . | CASVANGGFNYGYTF | TGTGCCAGCGTAGCTAACGGGGGTTTTAACTATGGCTACACCTTC
. | TRBJ1-2 | TRBV27 | . | CASSLGGALADYTF | TGTGCCAGCAGTTTAGGAGGGGCCCTGGCGGACTACACCTTC
. | TRBJ1-4 | TRBV11-2 | . | CASSGEGGGKLFF | TGTGCCAGCAGCGGGGAAGGGGGAGGAAAACTGTTTTTT
few | TRBJ1-6 | TRBV12-3/TRBV12-4 | . | CASSPGPTNSPLHF | TGTGCCAGCAGCCCTGGACCGACTAATTCACCCCTCCACTTT
few | TRBJ2-1 | TRBV10-3 | TRBD2 | CAISESGTSGHNEQFF | TGTGCCATCAGTGAGTCCGGGACTAGCGGACACAATGAGCAGTTCTTC
few | TRBJ2-7 | TRBV6-1 | . | CASMLGPSYEQYF | TGTGCCAGCATGCTAGGTCCCTCCTACGAGCAGTACTTC
few | TRBJ1-1 | TRBV4-1 | . | CASSPYVGDTEAFF | TGCGCCAGCAGCCCCTACGTAGGGGACACTGAAGCTTTCTTT
. | TRBJ1-4 | TRBV28 | . | CASSESRENEKLFF | TGTGCCAGCAGTGAAAGTAGAGAGAATGAAAAACTGTTTTTT
. | TRBJ1-2 | TRBV4-1 | . | CASSQEAGGRVYTF | TGCGCCAGCAGCCAAGAGGCCGGGGGTAGGGTCTACACCTTC
. | TRBJ1-1 | TRBV18 | . | CASSPQSASGDTEAFF | TGCGCCAGCTCACCACAGTCAGCATCGGGGGACACTGAAGCTTTCTTT
. | TRBJ2-3 | TRBV2 | . | CASSTMDTPTDTQYF | TGTGCCAGCAGTACCATGGACACACCCACAGATACGCAGTATTTT
. | TRBJ2-5 | TRBV10-2 | TRBD2 | CASGESGRAETQYF | TGCGCCAGCGGTGAGAGCGGGAGGGCGGAGACCCAGTACTTC
few | TRBJ2-1 | TRBV4-1 | . | CASSQMLNEQFF | TGCGCCAGCAGCCAAATGCTCAATGAGCAGTTCTTC
. | TRBJ2-7 | TRBV20-1 | . | CSAKTGGSYEQYF | TGCAGTGCTAAAACCGGGGGATCCTACGAGCAGTACTTC
once | TRBJ1-5 | TRBV2 | . | CASSEATVGSNQPQHF | TGTGCCAGCAGTGAAGCAACGGTGGGAAGCAATCAGCCCCAGCATTTT
. | TRBJ2-1 | TRBV7-9 | . | CASSFDPWNEQFF | TGTGCCAGCAGCTTTGACCCCTGGAATGAGCAGTTCTTC
. | TRBJ1-2 | TRBV20-1 | . | CISQDNYGYTF | TGCATCTCCCAGGACAACTATGGCTACACCTTC
. | TRBJ2-5 | TRBV3-1 | TRBD1 | CASSPGWDRGQDETQYF | TGTGCCAGCAGCCCGGGGTGGGACAGGGGGCAGGATGAGACCCAGTACTTC
. | TRBJ1-6 | TRBV6-2/TRBV6-3 | TRBD1 | CASSYNRGGSPLHF | TGTGCCAGCAGTTACAACAGGGGTGGTTCACCCCTCCACTTT
. | TRBJ2-1 | TRBV5-1 | TRBD2 | CASSPGRDYHQQFF | TGCGCCAGCAGCCCGGGGCGGGACTACCACCAGCAGTTCTTC
many | TRBJ2-7 | TRBV29-1 | . | CSVEDQEDGTYEQYF | TGCAGCGTTGAAGATCAGGAGGACGGTACCTACGAGCAGTACTTC
few | TRBJ2-5 | TRBV15 | . | CATAGPNQETQYF | TGTGCCACCGCGGGACCGAACCAAGAGACCCAGTACTTC
many | TRBJ2-1 | TRBV5-1 | TRBD2 | CASSRTSGREHEQFF | TGCGCCAGCAGCCGGACTAGCGGGAGGGAGCATGAGCAGTTCTTC
. | TRBJ1-2 | TRBV5-1 | TRBD1 | CASSLNGQGRNGYTF | TGCGCCAGCAGCTTGAACGGACAGGGGAGAAATGGCTACACCTTC
. | TRBJ1-5 | TRBV20-1 | . | CSATGTPIREPQHF | TGCAGTGCGACCGGGACACCAATACGGGAGCCCCAGCATTTT
. | TRBJ2-1 | TRBV12-3/TRBV12-4 | TRBD2 | CASSRLAGGLGYNEQFF | TGTGCCAGCAGCCGACTAGCGGGAGGGCTGGGCTACAATGAGCAGTTCTTC
. | TRBJ2-7 | TRBV2 | TRBD2 | CASSDSGRLSYEQYF | TGTGCCAGCAGTGATTCCGGGAGGCTGTCCTACGAGCAGTACTTC
many | TRBJ2-3 | TRBV7-9 | . | CASSRSTGIRDTQYF | TGTGCCAGCAGCCGCAGCACAGGAATCAGAGATACGCAGTATTTT
. | TRBJ2-4 | TRBV4-1 | . | CASSQDSTGAANIQYF | TGCGCCAGCAGCCAAGATTCCACCGGGGCCGCGAACATTCAGTACTTC
. | TRBJ2-3 | TRBV20-1 | . | CSAQGAGTDTQYF | TGCAGTGCCCAAGGAGCGGGCACAGATACGCAGTATTTT
. | TRBJ2-7 | TRBV25-1 | TRBD1 | CASTRQGEQYF | TGTGCCAGCACACGACAGGGCGAGCAGTACTTC
. | TRBJ1-2 | TRBV7-6 | TRBD1 | CASSLVRGRGREGYTF | TGTGCCAGCAGCTTAGTCCGCGGCAGGGGGAGAGAAGGCTACACCTTC
. | TRBJ2-7 | TRBV6-5 | TRBD2 | CASSFTTSGRYEQYF | TGTGCCAGCAGTTTCACGACTAGCGGGAGATACGAGCAGTACTTC
few | TRBJ2-1 | TRBV3-1 | . | CASSQEWGFQDSYNEQFF | TGTGCCAGCAGCCAAGAGTGGGGCTTCCAAGACTCCTACAATGAGCAGTTCTTC
few | TRBJ1-1 | TRBV21-1 | . | CASSKVRDRKDSQPLQDTEAFF | TGTGCCAGCAGCAAAGTGAGGGACAGGAAGGATTCCCAACCCCTCCAGGACACTGAAGCTTTCTTT